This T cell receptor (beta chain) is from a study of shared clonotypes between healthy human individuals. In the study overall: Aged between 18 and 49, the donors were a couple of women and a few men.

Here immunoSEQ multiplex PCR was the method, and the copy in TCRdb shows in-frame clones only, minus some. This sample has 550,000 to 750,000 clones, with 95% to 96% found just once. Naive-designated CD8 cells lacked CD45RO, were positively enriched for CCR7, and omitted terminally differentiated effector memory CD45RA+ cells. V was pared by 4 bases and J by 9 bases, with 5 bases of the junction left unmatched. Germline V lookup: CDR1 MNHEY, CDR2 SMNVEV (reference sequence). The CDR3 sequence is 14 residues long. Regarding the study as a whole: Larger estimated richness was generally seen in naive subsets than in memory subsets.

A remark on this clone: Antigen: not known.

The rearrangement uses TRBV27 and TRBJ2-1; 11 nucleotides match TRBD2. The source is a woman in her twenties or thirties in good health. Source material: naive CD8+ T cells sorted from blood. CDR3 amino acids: CASSSSLAGAEQFF. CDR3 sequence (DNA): TGTGCCAGCAGTTCGTCACTAGCGGGAGCTGAGCAGTTCTTC.